The TCR beta chain under discussion was sequenced for a study of cytomegalovirus exposure and HLA in healthy donors (dated by TCRdb to 2015 to 2018). With respect to the entire study: An earlier analysis of roughly 630 of the donors reported 250 to 350 Gb of sequence data and 117 million unique TCR beta sequences from 150 million to 200 million T cells. The genetic ancestry cluster associated with self-reported Caucasian donors included approximately 85% of the approximately 410 genotyped donors. The study combined high-throughput TCR immunosequencing, statistical association of individual TCRs with disease status, and machine learning to predict cytomegalovirus infection status. All discovery cohort repertoires had been generated using a single sequencing platform. An early release covering over 500 HLA-typed donors comprised approximately 300 gigabases of sequencing data and 85 million or so unique TCR sequences. In a later analysis, previously published TCR beta repertoires from 600 to 850 donors were re-analyzed and high-resolution HLA genotyping was added so that TCR occurrence patterns could be studied. The aim of the study was to test whether cataloging public T cell receptors could identify signatures of past pathogen exposure. Rather than using new phenotypic data, the later analysis identified candidate immune exposures from TCR beta sequences and from how often those sequences occurred across donors. On average, approximately 250,000 unique TCR beta nucleotide sequences were sequenced per donor among 398 genotyped donors of the cohort, with roughly a sixth of those sequences being non-productive. HLA typing covered class I and class II loci at four-digit resolution. The number of typed donors differed by locus: about 629-630 for A, B, C, DRB1 and DQB1; some 500 for DQA1; approximately 600 for DPA1; and approximately 450 for DPB1. Besides the first cohort of more than 650 subjects, a separate validation cohort made up of about 120 different subjects was used. Donor age, sex, ethnicity and CMV serostatus were compiled together with the repertoire data. Roughly 5 DR-DQ haplotypes were handled as single units for association and clustering, since linkage in the cohort was strong. Using immunosequencing, the study profiled T cell repertoires from 640 or so subjects and related those repertoires to cytomegalovirus serostatus. In an earlier analysis of several hundred of the donors, high-throughput TCR beta sequencing was used to judge whether each TCR beta V gene segment behaved as functional or pseudogenic. Genome-wide SNP genotypes for about 65% of the 666 donors were used in a later genetic analysis, which treated that subset as a discovery cohort. Overall results and qualifications from the work: According to the authors, the approach could potentially be generalized to other disease states and immunological phenotypes. When HLA alleles, especially DR and DQ, strongly co-occurred, attributing TCR associations to individual alleles was difficult. The earlier analysis of 587 of the donors excluded roughly 17 rarely observed V segments, including chromosome 9 orphons, because counts were too low. In a later analysis, HLA-associated TCR beta chains were found to be more clonally expanded and to have lower generation probabilities than equally common non-associated chains. In a later analysis, several top co-occurrence clusters were reported to appear linked to parvovirus B19, influenza, CMV and Epstein-Barr virus. Because HLA typing was missing for some donors at each locus, association tests included only the typed subset. Correlated functional status among segregating V segments might be attributable to linkage disequilibrium, but an unknown experimental factor could not be ruled out. A further reported finding was that TCR beta sequences accurately predicted the HLA-A and HLA-B alleles for most subjects in the first cohort. This cohort had only TCR beta chains sequenced, and the lack of alpha or paired-chain data limited which features could be detected. In vitro tests confirmed that a few of the cytomegalovirus-associated TCR beta chains recognize cytomegalovirus antigens. For the cohort, immune exposure information was limited to CMV serostatus. While some public TCRs were present in many individuals, most TCR sequences turned up only very rarely across donors. Sequencing depth was assumed to be roughly uniform across donors in the presence/absence analyses, though that assumption may not hold. A later analysis found that most CMV-associated TCR beta chains appeared HLA-restricted, with HLA associations seemingly driven largely by CMV exposure. A later genetic analysis reported fewer N-insertions in productive TCRs among donors in an Asian-associated ancestry cluster than the roughly 620-donor mean. Cytomegalovirus status was reported to be diagnosed by the classifier with high specificity and sensitivity in both the original and validation cohorts. A cluster of highly shared sequence variants was judged likely to be a technical artifact of the sequencing pipeline. Some IMGT-functional V segments, including TRBV6-2 and TRBV6-3, could not be distinguished by the 87-base-pair reads and were therefore excluded. Broadly in line with IMGT annotations, most TCR beta V segments showed up in productive rearrangements about 87% or about 30% of the time in an earlier analysis of 587 of the donors. In the study, 150 to 200 TCR beta chains were listed as associated with cytomegalovirus. At a false discovery rate of 0.05, a later analysis linked 15,000 to 20,000 TCR beta sequences to specific HLA alleles. In a later analysis, TCR association rates were found to vary across HLA loci, with the most associated TCRs seen for DRB1 alleles and the fewest for HLA-C alleles. A later genetic analysis associated a missense DCLRE1C variant with V-gene and J-gene trimming of TCR beta chains, and an independent cohort replicated the association.

Regarding this clone: What this receptor recognizes is not known. No base qualities exist here, and no much larger clone lies one base off it.

The cohort consisted of approximately 670 healthy bone marrow donors. Cohort members were all nominally healthy when sampled, although unrecorded immune exposures were likely present. The donor tested CMV seropositive, placing the donor among the 289 seropositive members of the cohort. A peripheral blood sample was provided by each donor, and peripheral blood mononuclear cells were used for TCR beta sequencing. Genomic DNA was extracted from the blood cell samples with the Qiagen DNeasy Blood Extraction Kit. The library came from the immunoSEQ multiplex PCR assay. For the multiplex PCR, a mixture combining 60 forward primers for TCR Vbeta segments and 13 reverse primers for TCR Jbeta segments was used. The CDR3 region of rearranged TCR beta genes was amplified from genomic DNA with a multiplex PCR assay. Amplified TCR beta libraries were sequenced as 87-base-pair reads on the Illumina HiSeq System. In the authors' own workflow: In a later analysis, approximately 74 million unique TCR beta chains were counted across the 690 or so repertoires, and about 10 million of these chains were shared by at least two donors. Raw reads were error-corrected and collapsed into unique sequences by a nearest-neighbor algorithm in which closely related sequences were merged to remove PCR and sequencing errors. To assign V, D and J gene segments, CDR3 sequences were aligned to IMGT reference sequences. Each retained sequence needed at least a six-nucleotide match to both a V gene segment and a J gene segment. Rearrangements were classified as productive when the CDR3 lacked stop codons and remained in frame with V and J, and all other rearrangements were classified as non-productive. CDR3 was defined by IMGT convention, running from the second conserved V-encoded cysteine to the conserved J-encoded phenylalanine. The earlier analysis of about 620 of the donors excluded sequences that lacked an unambiguous match to a single V gene segment. An earlier analysis of approximately 590 of the donors called V segments functional above 56.7% productive rearrangements and segregating when the between-donor standard deviation exceeded 5%. To diagnose cytomegalovirus status from the catalog of TCR beta chain sequences, a statistical classification framework was built. A later analysis assigned V and J genes by comparing TCR nucleotide sequences with IMGT/GENE-DB human TR gene sequences. A later analysis assigned CDR3 sequences and most-parsimonious VDJ recombination scenarios with the TCRdist pipeline. In a later analysis, each TCR beta chain was defined by its CDR3 amino acid sequence together with its V-gene family, and reads lacking a unique V-gene family were excluded. To address suspected cross-contamination and a sequencing artifact, a later analysis removed 550 to 750 highly shared, low-generation-probability nucleotide sequences. For each public chain, a later analysis derived a clonal expansion index from normalized ranks of inferred template counts within each repertoire. In a later analysis, generation probabilities were computed using a VDJ recombination model fitted to out-of-frame rearrangements, and the results were checked against IGoR. In a later analysis, hypergeometric tests were used to score TCR-TCR, TCR-HLA and TCR-CMV co-occurrence, with a repertoire-size bias correction applied to TCR pairs. To estimate false discovery rates, a later analysis permuted the HLA or CMV assignments 20 times. In a later analysis, co-occurring TCRs were grouped using DBSCAN, and TCRdist sequence similarity was added for clustering within HLA-allele-positive subsets. Co-occurrence clustering excluded repertoires with fewer than 30,000 or more than 120,000 public chains, plus five with anomalous nucleotide sharing. Not all clones reach the TCRdb copy of this immuneACCESS table, which keeps in-frame sequences only. Checked studies attribute under half of the gap to unresolved V genes and leave the rest unexplained. Clone size and V and J calls were adopted from that table, with D and trimming inferred from the DNA. This sample has about 190,000 clones in its table, and 81% of those were observed once. Approximately 2% of the sample is in the top ten clones.

The cysteine opens and the phenylalanine closes a CDR3 of 15 amino acids. Left in the record is the CDR3 DNA by itself, 45 bases read in frame from the first base. Based on the germline V gene, the CDR1 and CDR2 sequences are SGHTA and FQGTGA. At the junction V is shortened by 6 bases and J by 2 bases; bases outside the gene matches: 7. Rearrangement joined TRBV7-3 to TRBJ2-3, and TRBD1 aligns with 8 junction nucleotides. Sequencing was done on a sample of PBMCs. The clonotype originates from a woman aged 18-29 years in good health and CMV-seropositive. The CDR3 loop reads CASRIGQGLTDTQYF. DNA sequence: TGTGCCAGCAGGATAGGACAGGGCCTCACAGATACGCAGTATTTT.